This T cell receptor beta chain was captured by sequencing in a study of blood T cell repertoires in COVID-19. Study-wide context: The United States, Italy and Spain provided the acute and convalescent COVID-19 samples. Sample material is recorded as cDNA or gDNA derived from T cells, B-cell-depleted T cells, or PBMCs.

Germline V lookup: CDR1 SGHAT, CDR2 FQNNGV. Trimming left V 4 bases short and J 4 bases short, with 11 bases between. The CDR3 runs 13 residues. In the original workflow: For nucleated cells, counts were estimated from reference gene primer amplification. Produced via immunoSEQ multiplex PCR; TCRdb's table is partial and in-frame only. V and J calls and clone size are as listed in that table; D and trimming were resolved from the DNA. The sample yields fewer than 200,000 clones, around 93% seen once. This clone was found once. Input material: peripheral blood. This sequence joins TRBV11-2 and TRBJ2-7; possible D gene TRBD2, 6 bases. The sequence came from a woman aged 45-60 years with acute or convalescent COVID-19. CDR3 in amino acids: CASSWDSPYEQYF. The CDR3 DNA reads TGTGCCAGCAGCTGGGACTCCCCATACGAGCAGTACTTC.